The clone carrying this TCR beta chain was recorded at least ten times. Antigen: not known. The CDR3 runs to 15 residues. Germline CDR1 reads WNHNN; CDR2 reads SYGVQD (reference sequence). V shed 7 bases and J shed 5 bases, with 17 bases lying between them. A single record per CDR3 protein comes from TCRdb applying MiXCR to the 5' RACE reads. Altogether roughly 120,000 distinct CDR3 sequences are present, roughly an eighth being singletons, with the ten largest covering 2.5% to 3%. These data are taken from a study of CD8 T cells in ankylosing spondylitis. Study results and caveats: Characteristic, it appeared, of ankylosing spondylitis blood was a TCR beta motif of eight highly homologous variants.

This chain uses TRBV10-1 with TRBJ2-2; D might be TRBD1 (6 bases). The receptor was isolated from a female donor with ankylosing spondylitis or in good health (not recorded which). Sample: blood, either unsorted or a sorted T cell fraction (not recorded which). The CDR3 is CASTSVRGSTGELFF. In nucleotides, the CDR3 is TGCGCCAGCACCTCGGTCAGGGGTTCGACCGGGGAGCTGTTTTTT.